What follows are 25 T cell receptor beta chains derived from one specimen sequenced in a study of cytomegalovirus exposure and HLA in healthy donors. The PCR used 60 Vbeta and 13 Jbeta primers. Some clones are missing from TCRdb's copy, which holds only in-frame ones; the method was immunoSEQ multiplex PCR. The sample contains some 150,000 clones, 75% of which appear only once. Sequences were obtained from PBMCs. These TCRs come from a man between 35 and 55 years old in good health and CMV-seronegative.

The chain joins TRBV29-1 to TRBJ2-2; D is uncertain. Germline V gene sequence: CDR1 SQVTM, CDR2 ANQGSEA. The length of the CDR3 is 14 residues. V lost 4 bases to trimming and J lost 0 bases, with 9 bases between them. DNA for the CDR3: TGCAGCGTTGGTGGGCAACCGAACACCGGGGAGCTGTTTTTT. It is translated as CSVGGQPNTGELFF.

This clone turned up a few times. V and J are TRBV7-3 and TRBJ2-1; D gene ambiguous. Germline assignment: CDR1 SGHTA and CDR2 FQGTGA. This CDR3 contains 15 residues. With 2 bases removed from V and 8 bases from J, the gap between germline ends came to 16 bases. Here the CDR3 DNA reads TGTGCCAGCAGCTTAGCGCCCACCCCTACCCATGAGCAGTTCTTC. This sequence encodes CASSLAPTPTHEQFF.

V is TRBV13 and J is TRBJ1-5, with 8 bases that match TRBD1. The germline CDR1 and CDR2 sequences are PRHDT and FYEKMQ (reference sequence). This CDR3 spans 15 amino acids. J was trimmed by 7 bases and V by 4 bases; bases with no gene match: 9. CDR3 DNA sequence: TGTGCCAGCAGCTCCTCAGGGGGCCCAAGGCAGCCCCAGCATTTT. Translating gives CASSSSGGPRQPQHF.

In the case of this clone: Other DNA sequences of this sample code for an identical CDR3. The V and J genes are TRBV2 and TRBJ2-3, with 11 bases aligning to TRBD1. The CDR3 covers 14 residues. Germline V CDR1 and CDR2: SNHLY, FYNNEI. With 6 bases clipped from V and 6 bases from J, the junction kept 5 bases outside the gene matches. In DNA form, the CDR3 reads TGTGCCAGCAGCCGGGACAGGGGGACGGATACGCAGTATTTT. The encoded protein is CASSRDRGTDTQYF.

The table lists this clone with a count of one. The gene calls are TRBV6-6 and TRBJ2-5; D not certain. The germline V and J ends were trimmed by 5 bases and 5 bases, with 9 bases remaining between them. CDR3 length: 12 residues. Germline V gives CDR1 MNHNY, CDR2 SVGAGI (reference sequence). As DNA, the CDR3 is TGTGCCAGCAGTCTCGAGAGTGAGACCCAGTACTTC. Amino acids: CASSLESETQYF.

The chain carries TRBV14 and TRBJ2-3; D is undetermined. Germline-derived CDR1 and CDR2 are SGHDN and FVKESK. The V and J ends lost 5 bases and 4 bases respectively, with 13 bases between them. The CDR3 contains 14 residues. The CDR3 spells CASSLHSVSDTQYF. The DNA for the CDR3 is TGTGCCAGCAGCTTGCACAGTGTATCAGATACGCAGTATTTT.

The rearrangement joins TRBV15 to TRBJ1-1; D call uncertain. Germline values: CDR1 LNHNV, CDR2 YYDKDF (reference sequence). The length of the CDR3 is 13 residues. Trimming removed 0 bases at V and 10 bases at J, with 12 bases between. Here the CDR3 DNA reads TGTGCCACCAGCAGAGAATTTGCGGTCGGAGCTTTCTTT. This encodes CATSREFAVGAFF.

The V gene is TRBV6-6, the J gene TRBJ2-3; D is perhaps TRBD2 (6 bases). This CDR3 spans 14 amino acids. Looked up from germline, CDR1 is MNHNY and CDR2 is SVGAGI (reference sequence). Trimming shortened V by 7 bases and J by 3 bases, and 14 bases separated the two germline ends. CDR3 coding DNA: TGTGCCAGCACGTCGGAGGGTCGGACAGATACGCAGTATTTT. Translated, it gives CASTSEGRTDTQYF.

The chain combines TRBV6-5 with TRBJ2-5; 7 positions agree with TRBD1. CDR1 is MNHEY and CDR2 is SVGAGI in the germline V gene. J lost 2 bases, V lost 6 bases, and 6 bases had no gene match. This CDR3 contains 14 residues. The CDR3 sequence is CASSGTDRQETQYF. DNA for the CDR3: TGTGCCAGCAGCGGGACAGATAGACAAGAGACCCAGTACTTC.

This clone occurred a few times. The V and J genes are TRBV5-4 and TRBJ2-2; possible D gene TRBD1, 6 bases. The germline V gene encodes CDR1 SGHNT and CDR2 YYREEE (reference sequence). CDR3 length: 13 amino acids. V was pared by 5 bases and J by 4 bases, with 9 bases between. In nucleotides, the CDR3 is TGTGCCAGCAGTAGGACAGCCACCGGGGAGCTGTTTTTT. Protein product: CASSRTATGELFF.

This chain connects TRBV7-3 to TRBJ2-3; 8 bases line up with TRBD2. V shed 6 bases, J shed 4 bases, and the junction held 9 bases outside the gene matches. The CDR3 is 15 residues long. The germline gives CDR1 SGHTA, CDR2 FQGTGA. The CDR3 reads CASRRRGGPADTQYF. DNA for the CDR3: TGTGCCAGCAGGCGCCGGGGGGGGCCGGCAGATACGCAGTATTTT.

The V call is TRBV5-4, the J call TRBJ1-2; 8 bases map to TRBD1. Looked up from germline, CDR1 is SGHNT and CDR2 is YYREEE (reference sequence). Trimming cost V 4 bases and J 7 bases; bases outside gene matches: 6. This CDR3 comprises 13 residues. DNA for the CDR3: TGTGCCAGCAGCATTCAGGGGGCAGGTGGCTACACCTTC. It specifies CASSIQGAGGYTF.

The chain links TRBV5-1 to TRBJ2-2; 7 bases are a match to TRBD2. The CDR3 sequence is 15 residues long. CDR1 SGHRS and CDR2 YFSETQ come from the germline V gene. V lost 4 bases to trimming and J lost 4 bases; unmatched junction nucleotides: 7. For the CDR3, the DNA is TGCGCCAGCAGCGTGACTAGCCTGGTCACCGGGGAGCTGTTTTTT. Its protein is CASSVTSLVTGELFF. The whole variable domain, remainder taken from reference TRBV5-1 and TRBJ2-2, is KAGVTQTPRYLIKTRGQQVTLSCSPISGHRSVSWYQQTPGQGLQFLFEYFSETQRNKGNFPGRFSGRQFSNSRSEMNVSTLELGDSALYLCASSVTSLVTGELFFGEGSRLTVL.

This chain's CDR3 is CASSYQGGSYEQYF. The DNA of the CDR3 is TGTGCCAGCAGTTATCAAGGCGGTTCCTACGAGCAGTACTTC. The chain couples TRBV6-5 to TRBJ2-7; the D is unclear. This CDR3 is 14 amino acids long. Germline V CDR1 and CDR2: MNHEY, SVGAGI. Trimming took off 3 bases at V and 1 base at J, with 10 bases between the two ends.

The V and J genes are TRBV11-3 and TRBJ2-1; 11 nucleotides agree with TRBD2. The CDR3 runs 16 residues. CDR1 and CDR2 (germline): SGHNT, YENEEA. V lost 2 bases and J lost 7; bases outside the gene matches: 7. CDR3 amino acids: CASSLSLAGGVNEQFF. The CDR3 DNA reads as TGTGCCAGCAGCTTATCTCTAGCGGGGGGTGTGAATGAGCAGTTCTTC.

This clone occurred a few times. J is TRBJ2-2 and V is TRBV27; TRBD1 might be the D (5 bases). V dropped 2 bases and J dropped 6 bases, with 13 bases sitting between them. Germline V gives CDR1 MNHEY, CDR2 SMNVEV (reference sequence). The CDR3 loop spans 15 amino acids. The CDR3 is CASSLAPGFAGELFF. The CDR3 DNA follows: TGTGCCAGCAGTTTAGCGCCAGGGTTCGCCGGGGAGCTGTTTTTT.

The chain carries TRBV7-2 and TRBJ1-2, with no clear D. V shed 5 bases and J shed 5 bases, with 9 bases lying between them. The germline CDR1 and CDR2 sequences are SGHTA and FQGNSA. The CDR3 length is 12 residues. In DNA form, the CDR3 reads TGTGCCAGCAGCGTACAACAATATGGCTACACCTTC. Protein sequence: CASSVQQYGYTF.

The chain links TRBV6-5 to TRBJ1-5; D is unclear. CDR1 and CDR2 from the germline V gene are MNHEY and SVGAGI. Trimming stripped 0 bases from V and 5 bases from J, with 5 bases between. This CDR3 has 13 residues. The CDR3 region has the DNA TGTGCCAGCAGTTACTCGAGAGATCAGCCCCAGCATTTT. Its protein is CASSYSRDQPQHF.

The V call is TRBV9, the J call TRBJ2-2, with 10 positions matching TRBD2. There are 17 residues in the CDR3. The V segment lost 1 base and the J segment 7 bases; nucleotides outside the gene matches: 10. CDR1 is SGDLS and CDR2 is YYNGEE in the germline V gene. The CDR3 loop is CASSVPAGGPRDGELFF. CDR3 DNA sequence: TGTGCCAGCAGCGTACCAGCGGGGGGGCCGCGGGACGGGGAGCTGTTTTTT.

The rearrangement uses TRBV7-9 and TRBJ1-1; D remains unclear. CDR3 length: 13 amino acids. Per germline, CDR1 SEHNR and CDR2 FQNEAQ (reference sequence). The V end lost 4 bases, the J end lost 11 bases, and 17 bases lay between the germline ends. CDR3 residues: CASSYWETGGAFF. The CDR3 bases are TGTGCCAGCAGCTACTGGGAGACGGGAGGGGCTTTCTTT.

V is TRBV10-3 and J is TRBJ2-1; 11 nucleotides match TRBD2. The J segment lost 7 bases and the V segment lost 10 bases, leaving 9 bases of the junction unmatched. Germline lookup yields CDR1 ENHRY and CDR2 SYGVKD. The CDR3 length is 14 residues. The CDR3 protein is CATGLAGGLNEQFF. DNA for the CDR3: TGTGCCACGGGGCTAGCGGGGGGTTTGAATGAGCAGTTCTTC.

The rearrangement links TRBV28 to TRBJ1-4; 10 nucleotides agree with TRBD1. The V and J ends lost 7 bases and 7 bases, in that order; junction bases with no gene match: 6. The CDR3 length is 14 residues. The germline V gene encodes CDR1 MDHEN and CDR2 SYDVKM. CDR3 coding DNA: TGTGCCAGCAACATTCGGACAGGGGGTGAAAAACTGTTTTTT. As protein: CASNIRTGGEKLFF.

V is TRBV5-1 and J is TRBJ2-1; possible D gene TRBD2, 5 bases. This CDR3 contains 14 residues. Per germline, CDR1 SGHRS and CDR2 YFSETQ. V was cut by 4 bases and J by 4 bases, with 12 bases left in between. The chain's CDR3 is CASSGGSPYNEQFF. In DNA form, the CDR3 reads TGCGCCAGCAGCGGCGGGTCGCCATACAATGAGCAGTTCTTC.

V and J are TRBV6-6 and TRBJ2-3; TRBD2 agrees at 7 bases. The J segment lost 2 bases and the V segment lost 6 bases, leaving 8 bases of the junction unmatched. The CDR3 spans 15 residues. Germline lookup yields CDR1 MNHNY and CDR2 SVGAGI (reference sequence). This chain's CDR3 is CASSLPGGITDTQYF. In DNA form, the CDR3 reads TGTGCCAGCAGCCTTCCGGGGGGTATCACAGATACGCAGTATTTT.

The chain carries TRBV13 and TRBJ1-3; D gene uncertain. Trimming removed 5 bases at V and 4 bases at J, with 18 bases between. The CDR3 has 16 amino acids. Germline V lookup: CDR1 PRHDT, CDR2 FYEKMQ (reference sequence). The CDR3 spells CASSLEPFSGGNTIYF. The CDR3 DNA is TGTGCCAGCAGCCTGGAGCCCTTTTCTGGGGGAAACACCATATATTTT.